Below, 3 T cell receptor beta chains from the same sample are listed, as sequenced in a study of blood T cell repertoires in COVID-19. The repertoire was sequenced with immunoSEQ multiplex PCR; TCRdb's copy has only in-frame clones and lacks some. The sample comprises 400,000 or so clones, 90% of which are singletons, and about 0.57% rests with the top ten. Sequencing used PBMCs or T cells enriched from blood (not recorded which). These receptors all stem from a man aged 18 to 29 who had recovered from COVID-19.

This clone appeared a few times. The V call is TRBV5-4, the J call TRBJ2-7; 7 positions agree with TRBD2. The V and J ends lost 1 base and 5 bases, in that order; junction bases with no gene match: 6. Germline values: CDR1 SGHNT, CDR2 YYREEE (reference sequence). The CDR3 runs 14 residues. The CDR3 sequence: CASSLWTRVHEQYF. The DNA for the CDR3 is TGTGCCAGCAGCTTGTGGACTAGGGTCCACGAGCAGTACTTC.

CDR3: CASSSRVGNTIYF. The CDR3 coding sequence is TGTGCCAGCAGCTCCAGGGTTGGAAACACCATATATTTT. This chain uses TRBV7-9 with TRBJ1-3; a weak D match, TRBD1 (5 bases). Germline CDR1 SEHNR, CDR2 FQNEAQ (reference sequence). This CDR3 has 13 residues. The V gene lost 4 bases and the J gene lost 3 bases, with 7 bases spanning the gap.

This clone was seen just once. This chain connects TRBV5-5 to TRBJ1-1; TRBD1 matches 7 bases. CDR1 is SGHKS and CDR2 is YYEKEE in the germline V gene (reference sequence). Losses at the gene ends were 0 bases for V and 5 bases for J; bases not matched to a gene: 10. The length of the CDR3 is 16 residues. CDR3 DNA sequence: TGTGCCAGCAGCTTGGCCAATACAGGGGTGCCAACTGAAGCTTTCTTT. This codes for CASSLANTGVPTEAFF. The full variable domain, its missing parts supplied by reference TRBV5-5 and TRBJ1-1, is DAGVTQSPTHLIKTRGQQVTLRCSPISGHKSVSWYQQVLGQGPQFIFQYYEKEERGRGNFPDRFSARQFPNYSSELNVNALLLGDSALYLCASSLANTGVPTEAFFGQGTRLTVV.